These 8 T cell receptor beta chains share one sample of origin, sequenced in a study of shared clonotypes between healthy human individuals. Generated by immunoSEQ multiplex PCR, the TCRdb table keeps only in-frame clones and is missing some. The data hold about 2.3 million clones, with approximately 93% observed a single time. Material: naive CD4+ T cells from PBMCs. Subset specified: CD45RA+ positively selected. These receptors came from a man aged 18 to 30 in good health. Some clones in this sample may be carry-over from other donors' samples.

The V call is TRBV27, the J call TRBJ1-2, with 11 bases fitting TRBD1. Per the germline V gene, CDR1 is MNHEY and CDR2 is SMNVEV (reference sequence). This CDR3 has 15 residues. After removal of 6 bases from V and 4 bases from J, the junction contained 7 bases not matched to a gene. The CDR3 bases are TGTGCCAGCAGGCAAGGACAGGGGGCTTTCTATGGCTACACCTTC. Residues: CASRQGQGAFYGYTF.

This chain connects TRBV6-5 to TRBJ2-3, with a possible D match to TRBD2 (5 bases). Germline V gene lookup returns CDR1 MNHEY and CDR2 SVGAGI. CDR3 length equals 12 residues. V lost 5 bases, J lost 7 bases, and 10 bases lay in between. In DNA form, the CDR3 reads TGTGCCAGCAGTCCGGGGAAATATACGCAGTATTTT. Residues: CASSPGKYTQYF.

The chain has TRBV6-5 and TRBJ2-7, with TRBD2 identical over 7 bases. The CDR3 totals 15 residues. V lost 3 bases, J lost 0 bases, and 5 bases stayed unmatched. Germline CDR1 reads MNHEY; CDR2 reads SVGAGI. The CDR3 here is CASSYIGGSSYEQYF. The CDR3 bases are TGTGCCAGCAGTTATATCGGCGGGAGCTCCTACGAGCAGTACTTC.

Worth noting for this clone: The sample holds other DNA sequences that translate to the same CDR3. The CDR3 DNA follows: TGTGCCAGCAGTTCGACCGGGGAGCTGTTTTTT. It encodes CASSSTGELFF. This chain uses TRBV7-2 with TRBJ2-2; D gene ambiguous. CDR1 and CDR2 (germline): SGHTA, FQGNSA. Trimming left V 6 bases short and J 5 bases short, with 4 bases between. This CDR3 is 11 amino acids long.

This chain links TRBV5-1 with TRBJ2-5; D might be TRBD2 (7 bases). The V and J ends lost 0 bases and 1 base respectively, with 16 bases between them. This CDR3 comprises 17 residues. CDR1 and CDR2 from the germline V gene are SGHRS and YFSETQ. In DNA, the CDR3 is TGCGCCAGCAGCTTGGCCGGGGGGCTGCGACTCCAAGAGACCCAGTACTTC. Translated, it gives CASSLAGGLRLQETQYF. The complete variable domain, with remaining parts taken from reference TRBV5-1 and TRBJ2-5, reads KAGVTQTPRYLIKTRGQQVTLSCSPISGHRSVSWYQQTPGQGLQFLFEYFSETQRNKGNFPGRFSGRQFSNSRSEMNVSTLELGDSALYLCASSLAGGLRLQETQYFGPGTRLLVL.

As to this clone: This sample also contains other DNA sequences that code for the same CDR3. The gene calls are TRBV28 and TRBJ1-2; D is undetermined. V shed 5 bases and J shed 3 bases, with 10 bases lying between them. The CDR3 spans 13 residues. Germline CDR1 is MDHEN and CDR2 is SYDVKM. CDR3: CASSLRVDYGYTF. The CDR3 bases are TGTGCCAGCAGTCTTAGGGTTGACTATGGCTACACCTTC.

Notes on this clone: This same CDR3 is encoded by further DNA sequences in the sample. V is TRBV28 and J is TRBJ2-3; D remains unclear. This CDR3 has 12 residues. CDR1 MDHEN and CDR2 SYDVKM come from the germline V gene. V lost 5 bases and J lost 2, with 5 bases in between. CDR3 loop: CASSPHTDTQYF. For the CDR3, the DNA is TGTGCCAGCAGTCCCCACACAGATACGCAGTATTTT.

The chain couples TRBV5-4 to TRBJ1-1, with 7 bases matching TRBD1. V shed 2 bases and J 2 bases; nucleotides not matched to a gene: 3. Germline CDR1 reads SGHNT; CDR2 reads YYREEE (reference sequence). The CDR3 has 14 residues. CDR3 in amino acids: CASSFDRANTEAFF. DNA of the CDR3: TGTGCCAGCAGCTTTGACAGGGCTAACACTGAAGCTTTCTTT.